A selection of T cell receptor beta chains follows, all from one sample in a study of blood T cell repertoires in COVID-19. TCRdb's table, derived via immunoSEQ multiplex PCR, lists solely in-frame clones and lacks some. The sample consists of about 220,000 clones, roughly 80% of them appearing once. The material sequenced was peripheral blood. These receptors all come from a woman older than 75 with COVID-19, enrolled during active disease. The CDR3 runs from the conserved cysteine through the conserved F or W. Each record gives: J gene, clone size, D gene, V gene, CDR3 protein, CDR3 DNA. The D gene is left open where the match is weak. Some rows mark clone size as missing; the rest say once, few, many or name a class of expanded clone.

TRBJ1-1 once - TRBV3-1/TRBV3-2 CASSQAGTMNTEAFF TGTGCCAGCAGCCAAGCAGGAACAATGAACACTGAAGCTTTCTTT
TRBJ2-5 - TRBD2 TRBV19 CASSTRWREGRLETQYF TGTGCCAGTAGTACCCGTTGGCGGGAGGGCCGATTGGAGACCCAGTACTTC
TRBJ1-6 - - TRBV19 CASSMVWAGPDSPLHF TGTGCCAGTAGTATGGTTTGGGCAGGGCCGGATTCACCCCTCCACTTT
TRBJ2-3 - TRBD1 TRBV11-2 CASSLTGGGTDTQYF TGTGCCAGCAGCTTGACAGGGGGCGGGACAGATACGCAGTATTTT
TRBJ2-1 - - TRBV20-1 CSASAPKADEQFF TGCAGTGCTAGTGCCCCCAAGGCGGATGAGCAGTTCTTC
TRBJ1-6 - - TRBV7-9 CASSQWVGVRGSPLHF TGTGCCAGCAGCCAGTGGGTTGGCGTTCGAGGGTCACCCCTCCACTTT
TRBJ1-1 - - TRBV18 CASSLLDSSSTEAFF TGTGCCAGCTCACTATTGGACAGTTCGAGCACTGAAGCTTTCTTT
TRBJ2-2 - TRBD2 TRBV3-1/TRBV3-2 CASSPRLADNTGELFF TGTGCCAGCAGCCCTCGACTAGCGGACAACACCGGGGAGCTGTTTTTT
TRBJ1-5 once TRBD1 TRBV15 CATSSGTGGRSNQPQHF TGTGCCACCAGCAGCGGGACAGGGGGAAGGAGCAATCAGCCCCAGCATTTT
TRBJ1-4 - TRBD1 TRBV5-1 CASSIRDSGEKLFF TGCGCCAGCAGCATCAGGGACAGCGGTGAAAAACTGTTTTTT
TRBJ2-1 - - TRBV27 CASTSFSGISYNEQFF TGTGCCAGCACGTCGTTTTCCGGGATCTCATACAATGAGCAGTTCTTC
TRBJ2-7 - - TRBV6-2/TRBV6-3 CASSYDRPPYEQYF TGTGCCAGCAGTTATGACAGGCCTCCCTACGAGCAGTACTTC
TRBJ1-3 - - TRBV2 CASSEQISGNTIYF TGTGCCAGCAGTGAGCAGATCTCTGGAAACACCATATATTTT
TRBJ2-4 - TRBD1 TRBV5-4 CASSTGTGFIQYF TGTGCCAGCAGCACCGGGACAGGGTTCATTCAGTACTTC
TRBJ1-3 - - TRBV30 CASTYSGNTIYF TGTGCCTCCACTTATTCTGGAAACACCATATATTTT
TRBJ2-7 - - TRBV14 CASSRGGLSYEQYF TGTGCCAGCAGCCGGGGGGGCCTCTCCTACGAGCAGTACTTC
TRBJ1-1 few - TRBV5-5 CASSLERTEAFF TGTGCCAGCAGCTTAGAGCGCACTGAAGCTTTCTTT
TRBJ2-4 - - TRBV11-2 CASSLVENIQYF TGTGCCAGCAGCTTAGTTGAGAACATTCAGTACTTC
TRBJ1-5 - - TRBV27 CASSLSVPGVQPQHF TGTGCCAGCAGTTTATCCGTCCCGGGGGTCCAGCCCCAGCATTTT
TRBJ2-1 - TRBD2 TRBV20-1 CSAPSGNEQFF TGCAGTGCTCCTAGCGGCAATGAGCAGTTCTTC
TRBJ2-2 - - TRBV7-3 CASSLRRAANTGELFF TGTGCCAGCAGCTTAAGGCGGGCAGCGAACACCGGGGAGCTGTTTTTT
TRBJ2-2 - - TRBV30 CAWGKTGSTGELFF TGTGCCTGGGGCAAAACAGGGAGCACCGGGGAGCTGTTTTTT
TRBJ1-1 - TRBD1 TRBV6-1 CASSGQGKGLNTEAFF TGTGCCAGCAGTGGACAGGGGAAAGGACTGAACACTGAAGCTTTCTTT
TRBJ1-2 - - TRBV18 CASSPFQGGYTF TGTGCCAGCTCACCGTTTCAGGGCGGCTACACCTTC
TRBJ2-7 - TRBD2 TRBV6-5 CASSSPSGSKDEQYF TGTGCCAGCAGTTCTCCTAGCGGGAGTAAGGACGAGCAGTACTTC
TRBJ1-5 - - TRBV6-2/TRBV6-3 CASSGTNRQPQHF TGTGCCAGCAGTGGGACAAACAGGCAGCCCCAGCATTTT
TRBJ1-4 - - TRBV6-5 CASSPPAGANEKLFF TGTGCCAGCAGTCCCCCCGCAGGGGCTAATGAAAAACTGTTTTTT
TRBJ2-3 - TRBD2 TRBV3-1/TRBV3-2 CASSLSGTSGGLTQYF TGTGCCAGCAGCTTGTCCGGGACTAGCGGGGGACTTACGCAGTATTTT
TRBJ1-4 once TRBD1 TRBV30 CAWSSGTGAEKLFF TGTGCCTGGAGTTCCGGGACAGGGGCTGAAAAACTGTTTTTT
TRBJ1-5 - - TRBV19 CASSIEGGQPQHF TGTGCCAGTAGTATAGAAGGGGGTCAGCCCCAGCATTTT
TRBJ2-7 few - TRBV11-3 CASSLGPAGKEYF TGTGCCAGCAGCTTAGGACCCGCCGGGAAGGAGTACTTC
TRBJ1-1 - TRBD1 TRBV5-1 CASSWGTGTEAFF TGCGCCAGCAGCTGGGGGACAGGGACTGAAGCTTTCTTT
TRBJ1-1 - TRBD1 TRBV19 CASSPGQGGTEAFF TGTGCCAGTAGTCCGGGACAGGGGGGGACTGAAGCTTTCTTT
TRBJ1-1 - - TRBV9 CASSGGGSGEAFF TGTGCCAGCAGCGGAGGCGGCAGCGGTGAAGCTTTCTTT
TRBJ2-2 - - TRBV27 CASTPIGEFVGELFF TGTGCCAGCACCCCCATCGGAGAGTTCGTCGGGGAGCTGTTTTTT
TRBJ2-3 - - TRBV19 CASAFRDTQYF TGTGCCAGTGCCTTTCGGGATACGCAGTATTTT
TRBJ2-3 once TRBD2 TRBV6-2/TRBV6-3 CASSSGLAVADTQYF TGTGCCAGCAGTTCTGGACTAGCAGTCGCGGATACGCAGTATTTT
TRBJ2-1 - - TRBV19 CASSIRGAASSYNEQFF TGTGCCAGTAGTATTCGGGGAGCGGCCAGCTCCTACAATGAGCAGTTCTTC
TRBJ1-2 - - TRBV5-4 CASSLDSKIYGYTF TGTGCCAGCAGCTTGGACAGCAAAATCTATGGCTACACCTTC
TRBJ1-2 - TRBD1 TRBV19 CASSPEWDSANYGYTF TGTGCCAGTTCCCCGGAGTGGGACAGCGCTAACTATGGCTACACCTTC
TRBJ2-2 once - TRBV5-1 CASSLATANTGELFF TGCGCCAGCAGCTTGGCTACAGCTAACACCGGGGAGCTGTTTTTT
TRBJ2-5 once - TRBV7-9 CASSLLRVESIGETQYF TGTGCCAGCAGCCTCCTGCGAGTGGAGAGTATCGGGGAGACCCAGTACTTC
TRBJ2-1 - - TRBV19 CASKGGATTNNEQFF TGTGCCAGTAAGGGGGGGGCAACGACCAATAATGAGCAGTTCTTC
TRBJ1-5 - TRBD1 TRBV2 CASTRGQGYQPQHF TGTGCCAGCACCCGTGGACAGGGGTATCAGCCCCAGCATTTT
TRBJ2-7 - TRBD2 TRBV2 CASTLAVYEQYF TGTGCCAGCACCCTAGCGGTCTACGAGCAGTACTTC
TRBJ2-3 - TRBD2 TRBV11-3 CASSTGTSGRGDTQYF TGTGCCAGCAGCACCGGGACTAGCGGGAGGGGAGATACGCAGTATTTT
TRBJ2-2 once - TRBV10-3 CAISAVEGSTGELFF TGTGCCATCAGTGCCGTGGAGGGATCCACCGGGGAGCTGTTTTTT
TRBJ1-1 few - TRBV5-4 CASSFRQEHEAFF TGTGCCAGCAGCTTCCGACAGGAACATGAAGCTTTCTTT
TRBJ1-1 once - TRBV6-7 CASSYSNRVGTEAFF TGTGCCAGCAGTTACTCAAACAGGGTGGGGACTGAAGCTTTCTTT
TRBJ2-3 few - TRBV10-2 CASSGVDTQYF TGCGCCAGCAGCGGGGTAGATACGCAGTATTTT
TRBJ1-2 - TRBD1 TRBV7-9 CASSLDRGRHGYTF TGTGCCAGCAGCTTAGACAGGGGGCGGCATGGCTACACCTTC
TRBJ2-7 few TRBD1 TRBV27 CASSFYSLRDRVFEQYF TGTGCCAGCAGTTTTTACAGCCTCCGGGACAGGGTCTTCGAGCAGTACTTC
TRBJ1-2 - - TRBV6-6 CASSYSPGGEGYTF TGTGCCAGCAGTTACTCCCCTGGGGGGGAGGGCTACACCTTC
TRBJ1-5 - TRBD1 TRBV3-1/TRBV3-2 CASSQEYRTGSQPQHF TGTGCCAGCAGCCAAGAATATCGGACAGGGAGTCAGCCCCAGCATTTT